Each of the 8 T cell receptor beta chains below was sequenced from the same sample in a study of shared clonotypes between healthy human individuals. The table came from immunoSEQ multiplex PCR; TCRdb's copy has only in-frame clones and leaves some out. The repertoire holds about 340,000 clones, with less than 85% as singletons. Sequenced: memory CD4+ T cells sorted from blood. As to subset: CD45RA-negative fraction. Receptors originate from a man under 40 in good health.

CDR3 amino acids: CASSFLGLGEQYF. Written as DNA, the CDR3 is TGTGCCAGCAGTTTTCTCGGGTTGGGCGAGCAGTACTTC. V and J are TRBV28 and TRBJ2-7; D unclear. CDR3 length: 13 residues. With 3 bases removed from V and 6 bases from J, the gap between germline ends came to 12 bases. In germline, CDR1 is MDHEN, CDR2 SYDVKM.

CDR3 region: CASSKPFTSGFFHTQYF. The CDR3 bases are TGTGCCAGCAGTAAACCCTTTACTAGCGGATTTTTTCATACGCAGTATTTT. This chain links TRBV28 with TRBJ2-3; 8 bases line up with TRBD2. The junction had 17 bases not matched to a gene; V was cut back by 5 bases and J by 7 bases. Germline V gene data show CDR1 as MDHEN and CDR2 as SYDVKM. The CDR3 has 17 residues.

Many counts were recorded for this clone. This chain links TRBV2 with TRBJ2-7; no firm D call. CDR3 length: 14 amino acids. V was shortened by 7 bases and J by 5 bases, with 18 bases between the two germline ends. CDR1 is SNHLY and CDR2 is FYNNEI in the germline V gene. CDR3: CASTKNLGSHEQYF. The CDR3 coding sequence is TGTGCCAGCACCAAAAATCTAGGTTCCCACGAGCAGTACTTC. Filled out from reference TRBV2 and TRBJ2-7, the complete variable domain reads EPEVTQTPSHQVTQMGQEVILRCVPISNHLYFYWYRQILGQKVEFLVSFYNNEISEKSEIFDDQFSVERPDGSNFTLKIRSTKLEDSAMYFCASTKNLGSHEQYFGPGTRLTVT.

J is TRBJ1-2 and V is TRBV15; D is unclear. Germline V gene lookup returns CDR1 LNHNV and CDR2 YYDKDF (reference sequence). Trimming shortened V by 0 bases and J by 2 bases, and 10 bases separated the two germline ends. This CDR3 has 15 amino acids. The CDR3 sequence is CATSRENPVNYGYTF. CDR3 coding DNA: TGTGCCACCAGCAGAGAGAATCCGGTAAACTATGGCTACACCTTC.

The chain employs TRBV11-1 and TRBJ1-1, with D possibly being TRBD1 (6 bases). The germline V gene encodes CDR1 SGHAT and CDR2 FQDESV (reference sequence). The CDR3 runs to 14 residues. Trimming stripped 2 bases from V and 4 bases from J, with 11 bases between. The CDR3 bases are TGTGCCAGCAGCTTATTCCTGACAGGCACTGAAGCTTTCTTT. Translated: CASSLFLTGTEAFF.

This clone has just one count. The J gene is TRBJ1-2, the V gene TRBV13; 8 bases agree with TRBD1. The CDR3 is 18 residues long. Germline values: CDR1 PRHDT, CDR2 FYEKMQ (reference sequence). J was trimmed by 0 bases and V by 4 bases; bases with no gene match: 13. CDR3 sequence reads: CASSSTGVLHNTNYGYTF. The CDR3 bases are TGTGCCAGCAGCTCGACAGGGGTACTGCACAACACTAACTATGGCTACACCTTC. Using reference TRBV13 and TRBJ1-2 for the parts outside the CDR3, the full variable domain is AAGVIQSPRHLIKEKRETATLKCYPIPRHDTVYWYQQGPGQDPQFLISFYEKMQSDKGSIPDRFSAQQFSDYHSELNMSSLELGDSALYFCASSSTGVLHNTNYGYTFGSGTRLTVV.

V is TRBV29-1 and J is TRBJ1-1, with no clear D. This CDR3 has 12 residues. CDR1 is SQVTM, CDR2 ANQGSEA, per germline. Trimming cost V 4 bases and J 1 base, with 7 bases left between them. The CDR3 region is CSVVKGNTEAFF. CDR3 nucleotides: TGCAGCGTTGTGAAGGGGAACACTGAAGCTTTCTTT.

The chain recombines TRBV28 with TRBJ1-1; no firm D call. V lost 6 bases, J lost 6 bases, and 11 bases lay in between. Germline CDR1 is MDHEN and CDR2 is SYDVKM. This CDR3 comprises 12 residues. The CDR3 DNA is TGTGCCAGCAGCTCCACAGTCCCTGAAGCTTTCTTT. The encoded protein is CASSSTVPEAFF.